A selection of T cell receptor beta chains follows, all from one sample in a study of blood T cell repertoires in COVID-19. TCRdb's copy holds only in-frame clones and misses some; the assay was immunoSEQ multiplex PCR. The sample consists of 35,000 to 45,000 clones, around nine tenths of them appearing once. Material: peripheral blood. These receptors all stem from a human donor in a cohort sampled during active COVID-19. CDR3s include the opening cysteine and the closing phenylalanine or tryptophan. D genes are given only for firm matches. Clone size appears in some rows only: once, few, many, or a class for an expanded clone.

.	TRBJ2-5	once	TRBV7-2	CASSLGGPQETQYF	TGTGCCAGCAGCTTGGGCGGGCCCCAAGAGACCCAGTACTTC
.	TRBJ2-7	.	TRBV12-3/TRBV12-4	CASSPGQNEQYF	TGTGCCAGCAGTCCCGGACAGAACGAGCAGTACTTC
TRBD2	TRBJ2-3	.	TRBV5-6	CASSLWASGGAPDTQYF	TGTGCCAGCAGCTTGTGGGCTAGCGGGGGGGCACCAGATACGCAGTATTTT
TRBD2	TRBJ2-7	.	TRBV7-9	CASSLARAGGPRSSEQYF	TGTGCCAGCAGCTTAGCCCGGGCGGGAGGGCCTCGGTCGTCTGAGCAGTACTTC
TRBD2	TRBJ2-1	.	TRBV6-5	CASRGGTSLNNEQFF	TGTGCCAGCCGCGGCGGGACTAGCCTAAACAATGAGCAGTTCTTC
.	TRBJ1-1	.	TRBV5-5	CASLGDVNIRNTEAFF	TGTGCCTCCCTCGGAGATGTCAATATTAGGAACACTGAAGCTTTCTTT
.	TRBJ1-1	.	TRBV5-4	CASSWGGGRNTEAFF	TGTGCCAGCAGCTGGGGCGGGGGGAGGAACACTGAAGCTTTCTTT
TRBD2	TRBJ2-7	once	TRBV27	CASSPLLAGGSYEQYF	TGTGCCAGCAGTCCACTACTAGCGGGAGGGTCCTACGAGCAGTACTTC
TRBD2	TRBJ2-5	.	TRBV3-1/TRBV3-2	CASSQAGTSGVGKTQYF	TGTGCCAGCAGCCAAGCGGGGACTAGCGGGGTCGGAAAGACCCAGTACTTC
.	TRBJ2-7	.	TRBV24-1	CATSDGLGLPLEQYF	TGTGCCACCAGTGATGGCCTCGGACTACCCCTCGAGCAGTACTTC
.	TRBJ2-3	.	TRBV24-1	CATSDLPGTSTDTQYF	TGTGCCACCAGTGATTTGCCAGGGACTAGCACAGATACGCAGTATTTT
TRBD1	TRBJ1-5	.	TRBV19	CATSRQGLGQPQHF	TGTGCCACTTCGCGACAGGGCTTAGGACAGCCCCAGCATTTT
.	TRBJ1-1	.	TRBV19	CASSIGSPGPSTEAFF	TGTGCCAGTAGTATTGGTAGTCCAGGCCCGTCCACTGAAGCTTTCTTT
.	TRBJ2-6	.	TRBV18	CASSPLSGAPSSGANVLTF	TGTGCCAGCTCACCACTCAGTGGAGCACCCAGCTCTGGGGCCAACGTCCTGACTTTC
TRBD1	TRBJ2-1	.	TRBV7-6	CASSLRSPGTGVNEQFF	TGTGCCAGCAGCTTAAGGTCCCCCGGGACAGGGGTAAATGAGCAGTTCTTC
TRBD1	TRBJ1-1	.	TRBV5-4	CASSLGTGGRTEAFF	TGTGCCAGCAGCTTGGGGACAGGGGGGCGAACTGAAGCTTTCTTT
TRBD1	TRBJ2-1	.	TRBV24-1	CATSVRQGAFDEQFF	TGTGCCACCAGTGTAAGACAGGGGGCGTTCGATGAGCAGTTCTTC
.	TRBJ1-1	.	TRBV6-2/TRBV6-3	CASSQGYTEAFF	TGTGCCAGCAGTCAGGGTTACACTGAAGCTTTCTTT
.	TRBJ1-2	.	TRBV10-2	CATQRGENYGYTF	TGCGCCACCCAACGAGGAGAAAACTATGGCTACACCTTC
.	TRBJ2-2	.	TRBV4-1	CASSQVGVYTGELFF	TGCGCCAGCAGCCAAGTAGGGGTCTACACCGGGGAGCTGTTTTTT
TRBD2	TRBJ2-1	.	TRBV19	CATEWGTNSYNEQFF	TGTGCCACCGAATGGGGGACTAATTCCTACAATGAGCAGTTCTTC
TRBD1	TRBJ2-5	.	TRBV5-1	CASSLSTTGRETQYF	TGCGCCAGCAGCCTATCAACGACAGGGCGAGAGACCCAGTACTTC
.	TRBJ1-2	.	TRBV29-1	CSVEDHRVPNYGYTF	TGCAGCGTTGAAGACCATCGGGTTCCTAACTATGGCTACACCTTC
TRBD1	TRBJ1-4	.	TRBV4-1	CASSQIQGSNEKLFF	TGCGCCAGCAGCCAGATACAGGGGTCAAATGAAAAACTGTTTTTT
TRBD2	TRBJ2-3	.	TRBV10-3	CAISESTSGALTDTQYF	TGTGCCATCAGTGAGTCCACTAGCGGGGCTCTCACAGATACGCAGTATTTT
TRBD1	TRBJ2-5	.	TRBV2	CASSELPGQGSQETQYF	TGTGCCAGCAGTGAATTACCGGGACAGGGGAGTCAAGAGACCCAGTACTTC
TRBD1	TRBJ2-2	once	TRBV11-3	CASSSGQGSTGELFF	TGTGCCAGCAGCTCGGGACAGGGTTCGACCGGGGAGCTGTTTTTT
.	TRBJ2-1	.	TRBV15	CATSRDQLADEQFF	TGTGCCACCAGCAGAGATCAATTAGCGGATGAGCAGTTCTTC
.	TRBJ1-5	.	TRBV4-3	CASSQDLGDGSRGQPQHF	TGCGCCAGCAGCCAAGATCTGGGCGACGGCAGCCGGGGTCAGCCCCAGCATTTT
.	TRBJ2-2	.	TRBV14	CASSQALGGGNTGELFF	TGTGCCAGCAGCCAAGCCCTCGGGGGAGGGAACACCGGGGAGCTGTTTTTT
.	TRBJ1-3	.	TRBV30	CASGSRGSGNTIYF	TGTGCCTCCGGATCAAGGGGGTCTGGAAACACCATATATTTT
TRBD1	TRBJ2-5	.	TRBV28	CASSVGQAETQYF	TGTGCCAGCAGTGTGGGACAGGCAGAGACCCAGTACTTC
TRBD2	TRBJ2-7	.	TRBV7-2	CASSTGLANEQYF	TGTGCCAGCAGCACGGGACTAGCGAACGAGCAGTACTTC
TRBD2	TRBJ2-3	once	TRBV7-2	CASSSRLAGGADTQYF	TGTGCCAGCAGCTCCCGACTAGCGGGAGGCGCAGATACGCAGTATTTT
.	TRBJ2-7	.	TRBV7-2	CASSPAYEQYF	TGTGCCAGCAGCCCCGCCTACGAGCAGTACTTC
TRBD1	TRBJ1-1	.	TRBV19	CASSRDRGNTEAFF	TGTGCCAGTAGCCGGGACAGGGGGAACACTGAAGCTTTCTTT
.	TRBJ1-2	once	TRBV28	CASRATVYGYTF	TGTGCCAGCAGGGCGACAGTTTATGGCTACACCTTC
TRBD1	TRBJ2-7	.	TRBV11-2	CASSAGQDLYEQYF	TGTGCCAGCAGCGCGGGACAGGACCTCTACGAGCAGTACTTC
TRBD2	TRBJ2-1	.	TRBV19	CASSSSTSAAEQFF	TGTGCCAGTAGCAGCTCGACTAGCGCGGCTGAGCAGTTCTTC
TRBD2	TRBJ2-3	.	TRBV3-1/TRBV3-2	CASSYGTSGRLSTDTQYF	TGTGCCAGCAGCTACGGGACTAGCGGGAGGTTAAGCACAGATACGCAGTATTTT
TRBD1	TRBJ2-7	.	TRBV11-2	CASSRDRNSYEQYF	TGTGCCAGCAGCCGGGACAGGAACTCCTACGAGCAGTACTTC
.	TRBJ1-1	.	TRBV6-5	CASSPAEGNTEAFF	TGTGCCAGCAGCCCGGCGGAGGGGAACACTGAAGCTTTCTTT
.	TRBJ1-2	.	TRBV29-1	CSAARTDSYGYTF	TGCAGCGCCGCCCGGACAGACAGCTATGGCTACACCTTC
TRBD2	TRBJ2-1	.	TRBV28	CASSSLTSGNEQFF	TGTGCCAGCAGTTCCCTGACTAGCGGTAATGAGCAGTTCTTC
.	TRBJ2-7	.	TRBV5-1	CASSLEVGGFEQYF	TGCGCCAGCAGCTTGGAGGTAGGGGGTTTCGAGCAGTACTTC
TRBD2	TRBJ2-2	.	TRBV6-5	CASSGLAGGTGELFF	TGTGCCAGCTCCGGACTAGCGGGGGGCACCGGGGAGCTGTTTTTT
TRBD2	TRBJ2-7	.	TRBV25-1	CASSETTSGRARFEQYF	TGTGCCAGCAGTGAAACGACTAGCGGGAGGGCCAGGTTCGAGCAGTACTTC
.	TRBJ1-5	.	TRBV2	CASSGPLQGGQPQHF	TGTGCCAGCAGTGGCCCCTTACAGGGCGGTCAGCCCCAGCATTTT
.	TRBJ2-5	.	TRBV11-1	CASSLGGSLGETQYF	TGTGCCAGCAGCCTCGGAGGGTCGCTAGGGGAGACCCAGTACTTC
TRBD1	TRBJ1-1	.	TRBV27	CASRRQGNLNTEAFF	TGTGCCAGCAGAAGACAGGGGAATCTGAACACTGAAGCTTTCTTT
TRBD1	TRBJ1-1	.	TRBV29-1	CSVLPGQGGRAFF	TGCAGCGTCCTCCCCGGACAGGGTGGTCGGGCTTTCTTT
.	TRBJ1-5	once	TRBV7-2	CASSLDGENQPQHF	TGTGCCAGCAGCTTGGACGGGGAGAATCAGCCCCAGCATTTT
.	TRBJ2-7	.	TRBV5-1	CASSSDGAYEQYF	TGCGCCAGCAGTTCGGACGGGGCCTACGAGCAGTACTTC
.	TRBJ2-7	.	TRBV4-1	CASSPQEGYEQYF	TGCGCCAGCAGCCCCCAGGAGGGTTACGAGCAGTACTTC
.	TRBJ2-7	once	TRBV18	CASSPRQEHEQYF	TGTGCCAGCTCACCTCGACAGGAACACGAGCAGTACTTC
.	TRBJ1-4	.	TRBV3-1/TRBV3-2	CASSQADSLTEKLFF	TGTGCCAGCAGCCAAGCTGACAGTCTGACTGAAAAACTGTTTTTT
.	TRBJ1-1	.	TRBV7-2	CASSFRSEVEAFF	TGTGCCAGCAGCTTCCGATCTGAGGTTGAAGCTTTCTTT